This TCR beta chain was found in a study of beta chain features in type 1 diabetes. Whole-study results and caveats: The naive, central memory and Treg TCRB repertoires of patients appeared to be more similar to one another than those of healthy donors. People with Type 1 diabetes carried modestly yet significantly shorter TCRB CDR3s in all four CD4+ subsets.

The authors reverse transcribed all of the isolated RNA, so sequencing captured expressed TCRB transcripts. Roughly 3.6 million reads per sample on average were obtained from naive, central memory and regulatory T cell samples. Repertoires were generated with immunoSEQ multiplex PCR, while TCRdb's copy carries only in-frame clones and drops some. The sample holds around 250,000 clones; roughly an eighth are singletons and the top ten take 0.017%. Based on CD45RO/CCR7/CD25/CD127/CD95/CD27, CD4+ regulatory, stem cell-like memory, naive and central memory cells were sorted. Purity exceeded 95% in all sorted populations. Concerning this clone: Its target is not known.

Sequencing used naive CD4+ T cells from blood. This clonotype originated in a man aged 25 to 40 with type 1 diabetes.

CDR3 amino acids: CSARADSEAFF. CDR3 sequence (DNA): TGCAGTGCTAGAGCGGACAGTGAAGCTTTCTTT. The chain is built from TRBV20-1 and TRBJ1-1; D perhaps matches TRBD1 (6 bases). V lost 1 base, J lost 7 bases, and 7 bases lay in between. The length of the CDR3 is 11 residues. Per germline, CDR1 DFQATT and CDR2 SNEGSKA (reference sequence).